A single TCR beta chain is shown here with its context. Antigen specificity is unknown. Sequenced by immunoSEQ multiplex PCR; TCRdb stores in-frame clones only, minus some. This sample has tens of thousands of clones, with about 84% found just once. The sample comes from a study of T cell responses to AZD1222 COVID-19 vaccine. About the study: Second doses at about 4 or about 12 weeks were pooled. The study's findings and limits: The donors showed a predominance of white British ancestry and of females, with possible underestimation of clonal diversity. Vaccine-associated CD4 TCRs spanned spike, dominant at 160-218 and 743-854.

The V gene end was trimmed by 4 bases and the J gene end by 3 bases; junction bases not matched to a gene: 3. Germline CDR1 reads SGHNT; CDR2 reads YYREEE (reference sequence). The CDR3 runs to 14 residues. The chain combines TRBV5-4 with TRBJ2-7; 11 bases map to TRBD1. The clonotype was recovered from an adult in good health. The source material was peripheral blood, sampled on day 0 of AZD1222 vaccination. This CDR3 is CASSQDRGLYEQYF. The CDR3 bases are TGTGCCAGCAGCCAGGACAGGGGGCTCTACGAGCAGTACTTC.